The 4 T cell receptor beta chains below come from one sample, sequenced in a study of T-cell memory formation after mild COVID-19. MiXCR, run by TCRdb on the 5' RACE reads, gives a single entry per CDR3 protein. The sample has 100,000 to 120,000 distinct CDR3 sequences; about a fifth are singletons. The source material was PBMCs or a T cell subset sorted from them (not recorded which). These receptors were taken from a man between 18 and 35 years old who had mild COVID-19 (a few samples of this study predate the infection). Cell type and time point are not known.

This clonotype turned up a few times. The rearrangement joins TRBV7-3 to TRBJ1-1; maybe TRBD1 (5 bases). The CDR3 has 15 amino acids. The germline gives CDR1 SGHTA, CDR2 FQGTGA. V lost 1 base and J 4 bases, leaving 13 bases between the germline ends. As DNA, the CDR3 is TGTGCCAGCAGCTTAAGTGAGGGGATTGGCACTGAAGCTTTCTTT. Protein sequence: CASSLSEGIGTEAFF.

CDR3 bases: TGTGCCAGCAGCGTAGAAAGCGGGATATACAATGAGCAGTTCTTC. This encodes CASSVESGIYNEQFF. This chain joins TRBV9 and TRBJ2-1, with 7 bases matching TRBD2. V shed 0 bases and J 4 bases; nucleotides not matched to a gene: 4. Germline CDR1 and CDR2: SGDLS and YYNGEE. The CDR3 covers 15 residues.

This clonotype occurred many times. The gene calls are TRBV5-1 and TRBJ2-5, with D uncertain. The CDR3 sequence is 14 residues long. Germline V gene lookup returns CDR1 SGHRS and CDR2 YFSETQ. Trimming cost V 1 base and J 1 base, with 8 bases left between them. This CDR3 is CASSLLETQETQYF. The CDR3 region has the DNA TGCGCCAGCAGCTTGCTAGAAACCCAAGAGACCCAGTACTTC.

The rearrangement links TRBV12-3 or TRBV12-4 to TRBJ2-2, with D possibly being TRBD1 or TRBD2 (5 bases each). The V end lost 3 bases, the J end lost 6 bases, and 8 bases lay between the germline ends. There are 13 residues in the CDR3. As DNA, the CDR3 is TGTGCCAGCAGTTTGAGGGGAGCCGGGGAGCTGTTTTTT. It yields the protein CASSLRGAGELFF.